Each of the 2 T cell receptor beta chains below was sequenced from the same sample in a study of Ad26.COV2.S vaccination and SARS-CoV-2 variants. Treatment meaning: around 19 received Ad26.COV2.S at low or high dose, single or two shots; about five received placebo; per-sample allocation not given. Specimen acquisition occurred on day 63 following the initial vaccine or placebo injection. Sequencing was performed with immunoSEQ multiplex PCR; in TCRdb, only in-frame clones are kept and a portion is missing. The sample shows 360,000 or so clones, approximately 91% of them seen only once. The input for sequencing was peripheral blood, taken in a trial of Ad26.COV2.S vaccine versus placebo. These receptor sequences come from a person aged 18-65 years who received the Ad26.COV2.S COVID-19 vaccine or a placebo.

The chain recombines TRBV5-1 with TRBJ1-6; 9 bases are a match to TRBD1. V gave up 4 bases and J gave up 6 bases; unmatched junction bases: 8. The CDR3 is 16 residues long. Germline V lookup: CDR1 SGHRS, CDR2 YFSETQ. The CDR3 here is CASSPEQGASNSPLHF. The DNA of the CDR3 is TGCGCCAGCAGCCCGGAACAGGGGGCCAGTAATTCACCCCTCCACTTT.

The V call is TRBV5-5, the J call TRBJ2-1; 12 bases agree with TRBD1. V shed 4 bases and J 9 bases; nucleotides not matched to a gene: 8. The CDR3 is 15 residues long. Germline V gene data show CDR1 as SGHKS and CDR2 as YYEKEE (reference sequence). The DNA of the CDR3 is TGTGCCAGCAGCGTCCGGGACAGGGGGCAGTTTGAGCAGTTCTTC. This translates into CASSVRDRGQFEQFF.